Following are 30 T cell receptor beta chains from one sample sequenced in a study of identical twins. TCRdb redid the calling of the 5' RACE reads with MiXCR, one entry per CDR3 protein. The sample records about 470,000 distinct CDR3 sequences, 20% to 25% being singletons. A further study also used this sample, focusing on T cells expressing NK-cell markers.

What was sequenced was CD4+ T cells sorted from blood. Receptor source: a woman between 18 and 30 years old in good health.

This clonotype was detected a few times. This sequence joins TRBV20-1 and TRBJ2-5, with a weak D call TRBD2 (5 bases). CDR3 size: 13 residues. Trimming removed 5 bases from V and 1 base from J, with 11 bases in between. Germline V gene lookup returns CDR1 DFQATT and CDR2 SNEGSKA (reference sequence). This chain's CDR3 is CSAAHRGQETQYF. The CDR3 DNA reads TGCAGTGCTGCCCACCGGGGCCAAGAGACCCAGTACTTC.

The V gene is TRBV15, the J gene TRBJ2-3; D gene uncertain. The V gene's germline CDR1 is LNHNV and CDR2 YYDKDF (reference sequence). This CDR3 contains 11 residues. V lost 6 bases and J lost 6, with 7 bases in between. The CDR3: CATRSRDTQYF. CDR3 DNA sequence: TGTGCCACCAGAAGTAGGGATACGCAGTATTTT.

The rearrangement links TRBV5-1 to TRBJ2-3; D gene uncertain. Trimming stripped 5 bases from V and 5 bases from J, with 9 bases between. The length of the CDR3 is 12 residues. Germline CDR1 reads SGHRS; CDR2 reads YFSETQ. CDR3 in amino acids: CASRQTEDTQYF. DNA for the CDR3: TGCGCCAGCAGACAAACGGAAGATACGCAGTATTTT.

The sample holds many counts of this clonotype. The rearrangement uses TRBV7-2 and TRBJ2-7; D may be TRBD1 (5 bases). Germline CDR1 and CDR2: SGHTA and FQGNSA. The germline V and J ends were trimmed by 5 bases and 6 bases, with 11 bases remaining between them. CDR3 size: 12 residues. The CDR3 spells CASSRQGLEQYF. The CDR3 coding sequence is TGTGCCAGCAGCCGCCAGGGTCTCGAGCAGTACTTC.

This clonotype was picked up a small number of times. The CDR3, as DNA: TGCGCCAGCAGCTTTACGGGCCAAGAGACCCAGTACTTC. Its translation is CASSFTGQETQYF. The V and J genes are TRBV5-1 and TRBJ2-5, with D unresolved. The germline gives CDR1 SGHRS, CDR2 YFSETQ. This CDR3 has 13 amino acids. The V and J ends lost 2 bases and 1 base respectively, with 6 bases between them.

J is TRBJ2-3 and V is TRBV11-2; 8 bases are shared with TRBD2. The germline V gene encodes CDR1 SGHAT and CDR2 FQNNGV. The CDR3 has 16 amino acids. V lost 5 bases, J lost 4 bases, and 11 bases stayed unmatched. Written as DNA, the CDR3 is TGTGCCAGCAGCCCACCCGGGACTAGTGCGGCAGATACGCAGTATTTT. Residues: CASSPPGTSAADTQYF.

This chain links TRBV11-3 with TRBJ2-7, with D hard to call. This CDR3 has 16 amino acids. The V gene lost 2 bases and the J gene lost 2 bases, with 16 bases spanning the gap. The germline V gene has CDR1 SGHNT and CDR2 YENEEA. The CDR3 spells CASSLSTAQRAYEQYF. As DNA, the CDR3 is TGTGCCAGCAGCTTATCGACGGCGCAGCGAGCCTACGAGCAGTACTTC.

This clonotype was detected a few times. This chain links TRBV6-1 with TRBJ2-5, with 12 bases that match TRBD2. Germline CDR1 MNHNS, CDR2 SASEGT. The J segment lost 4 bases and the V segment lost 6 bases, leaving 6 bases of the junction unmatched. The CDR3 has 15 residues. The CDR3 is CASRVASGRGETQYF. The CDR3 DNA reads TGTGCCAGCAGAGTTGCTAGCGGGAGGGGAGAGACCCAGTACTTC.

The CDR3 sequence is CASGQGNTGELFF. The CDR3 nucleotides read TGTGCCAGTGGACAGGGGAACACCGGGGAGCTGTTTTTT. V is TRBV7-9 and J is TRBJ2-2; the match to TRBD1 covers 8 bases. CDR1 SEHNR and CDR2 FQNEAQ come from the germline V gene (reference sequence). Unmatched junction bases numbered 1, after V lost 9 bases and J lost 1 base. The CDR3 sequence is 13 residues long.

This clonotype was observed a few times. The chain recombines TRBV20-1 with TRBJ2-3; D is undetermined. Trimming removed 1 base at V and 0 bases at J, with 8 bases between. The germline V gene has CDR1 DFQATT and CDR2 SNEGSKA (reference sequence). The CDR3 runs 14 residues. The CDR3 protein is CSARGAESTDTQYF. In DNA form, the CDR3 reads TGCAGTGCTAGAGGCGCGGAGAGCACAGATACGCAGTATTTT.

The chain employs TRBV2 and TRBJ2-5, with TRBD2 matching over 7 bases. This CDR3 contains 15 residues. Trimming at V came to 3 bases and at J to 5 bases, leaving 9 bases not matched to a gene. CDR1 is SNHLY and CDR2 is FYNNEI in the germline V gene. The CDR3 protein is CASSDSGRVGETQYF. CDR3 DNA sequence: TGTGCCAGCAGTGATAGCGGGCGGGTCGGGGAGACCCAGTACTTC.

V usage is TRBV19 and J usage is TRBJ2-3, with 11 bases matching TRBD2. The CDR3 is made up of 14 amino acids. The V gene end was trimmed by 7 bases and the J gene end by 4 bases; junction bases not matched to a gene: 4. Germline values: CDR1 LNHDA, CDR2 SQIVND (reference sequence). CDR3: CASKTSGTADTQYF. The CDR3 nucleotides are TGTGCCAGTAAGACTAGCGGGACTGCAGATACGCAGTATTTT.

A few counts support this clonotype. The CDR3 region has the DNA TGCGCCAGCAGCCAAAGTACGGGGAGGCTTATTCCCTACGAGCAGTACTTC. Translating gives CASSQSTGRLIPYEQYF. This chain joins TRBV4-1 and TRBJ2-7; perhaps TRBD2 as D (6 bases). Germline CDR1 and CDR2: MGHRA and YSYEKL. Trimming took off 2 bases at V and 2 bases at J, with 19 bases between the two ends. The CDR3 consists of 17 residues.

The chain links TRBV18 to TRBJ1-2, with a tentative D call TRBD1 (6 bases). The CDR3 contains 16 residues. Germline V CDR1 and CDR2: KGHSH, LQKENI. V was shortened by 2 bases and J by 8 bases, with 21 bases between the two germline ends. CDR3 bases: TGTGCCAGCTCACCAAACCGGGGGAACAGGGTCGGCGGCTACACCTTC. Its translation is CASSPNRGNRVGGYTF.

This chain joins TRBV5-1 and TRBJ2-1; TRBD2 matches 8 bases. Germline V gives CDR1 SGHRS, CDR2 YFSETQ. This CDR3 contains 12 residues. Trimming removed 3 bases from V and 10 bases from J; junction bases left unmatched: 3. This CDR3 is CASSWRGEEQFF. CDR3 DNA: TGCGCCAGCAGCTGGCGGGGGGAGGAGCAGTTCTTC.

This clonotype was seen only a few times. The chain recombines TRBV4-2 with TRBJ2-5; D is unresolved. Deletions cut 1 base from V and 3 bases from J, with 9 bases between. This CDR3 has 14 amino acids. Germline V lookup: CDR1 LGHNA, CDR2 YNFKEQ. The CDR3 region is CASSQVEQKETQYF. The CDR3 DNA reads TGTGCCAGCAGCCAAGTCGAACAGAAAGAGACCCAGTACTTC.

This clonotype came up a few times. The rearrangement links TRBV5-1 to TRBJ2-3; 14 bases agree with TRBD2. From germline, CDR1 is SGHRS and CDR2 YFSETQ. CDR3 length: 16 residues. V lost 4 bases, J lost 8 bases, and 9 bases stayed unmatched. CDR3 nucleotides: TGCGCCAGCAGCCGGACTAGCGGGGGGCCCTCCGGTACGCAGTATTTT. Translated, it gives CASSRTSGGPSGTQYF.

The chain combines TRBV11-1 with TRBJ1-2, with TRBD1 identical over 8 bases. The CDR3 sequence is 15 residues long. Germline CDR1 SGHAT, CDR2 FQDESV (reference sequence). V trimming: 3 bases; J trimming: 4 bases; junction bases outside the gene matches: 7. This chain's CDR3 is CASSFDTDRVYGYTF. The CDR3 nucleotides read TGTGCCAGCAGCTTCGACACGGACAGGGTCTATGGCTACACCTTC.

The CDR3, as DNA: TGTGCCACCAGCGCCGCCGGGACTAGCGGGAGCACAGATACGCAGTATTTT. It codes for CATSAAGTSGSTDTQYF. The chain joins TRBV15 to TRBJ2-3, with 12 bases fitting TRBD2. J lost 0 bases, V lost 5 bases, and 6 bases had no gene match. Germline V gives CDR1 LNHNV, CDR2 YYDKDF (reference sequence). The CDR3 runs 17 residues.

The chain recombines TRBV7-2 with TRBJ2-7; D is possibly TRBD2 (6 bases). This CDR3 contains 15 residues. Germline CDR1 and CDR2: SGHTA and FQGNSA. The V gene lost 0 bases and the J gene lost 0 bases, with 9 bases spanning the gap. The chain's CDR3 is CASSLAPGDSYEQYF. The CDR3 nucleotides read TGTGCCAGCAGCTTAGCCCCGGGGGACTCCTACGAGCAGTACTTC.

The CDR3 region is CASSLPGGARDEQYF. The CDR3 bases are TGTGCCAGCAGCTTGCCGGGGGGCGCGAGGGACGAGCAGTACTTC. The chain joins TRBV5-5 to TRBJ2-7; D might be TRBD2 (7 bases). Germline-derived CDR1 and CDR2 are SGHKS and YYEKEE (reference sequence). CDR3 length: 15 residues. V was shortened by 1 base and J by 5 bases, with 16 bases between the two germline ends.

This chain connects TRBV10-3 to TRBJ2-7; TRBD1 matches at 7 bases. Germline CDR1 ENHRY, CDR2 SYGVKD. The CDR3 length is 16 residues. Unmatched junction bases numbered 11, after V lost 0 bases and J lost 6 bases. The CDR3 sequence is CAISESYRGTASEQYF. The CDR3 region has the DNA TGTGCCATCAGTGAGTCCTACAGGGGAACTGCAAGCGAGCAGTACTTC.

This chain uses TRBV15 with TRBJ2-7; 12 bases line up with TRBD1. V lost 7 bases and J lost 8; bases outside the gene matches: 6. This CDR3 spans 13 amino acids. Germline V CDR1 and CDR2: LNHNV, YYDKDF (reference sequence). In DNA, the CDR3 is TGTGCCACCAAGGGACAGGGGGCTGGCAAGCAGTACTTC. Amino acids: CATKGQGAGKQYF. Looking up the rest from reference TRBV15 and TRBJ2-7 gives the full variable domain: DAMVIQNPRYQVTQFGKPVTLSCSQTLNHNVMYWYQQKSSQAPKLLFHYYDKDFNNEADTPDNFQSRRPNTSFCFLDIRSPGLGDTAMYLCATKGQGAGKQYFGPGTRLTVT.

The chain uses TRBV20-1 and TRBJ1-1, with a possible D match to TRBD1 (5 bases). Germline V CDR1 and CDR2: DFQATT, SNEGSKA (reference sequence). The CDR3 spans 13 residues. V dropped 6 bases and J dropped 4 bases, with 15 bases sitting between them. CDR3 in amino acids: CSARQGRGTEAFF. The CDR3 coding sequence is TGCAGTGCGAGGCAGGGAAGAGGCACTGAAGCTTTCTTT.

The chain combines TRBV20-1 with TRBJ2-7; D may be TRBD2 (6 bases). The germline V gene encodes CDR1 DFQATT and CDR2 SNEGSKA (reference sequence). The CDR3 spans 16 residues. Trimming cost V 7 bases and J 0 bases, with 22 bases left between them. CDR3 coding DNA: TGCAGTGTAATTGGGCGGGGCGGGCCTAGCTCCTACGAGCAGTACTTC. This gives the protein CSVIGRGGPSSYEQYF.

The chain couples TRBV9 to TRBJ2-7; D unclear. CDR1 is SGDLS and CDR2 is YYNGEE in the germline V gene. V lost 4 bases and J lost 3, with 11 bases in between. This CDR3 comprises 13 residues. The CDR3 DNA reads as TGTGCCAGCAGCACTGGACCTTACTACGAGCAGTACTTC. Its translation: CASSTGPYYEQYF.

The chain uses TRBV10-3 and TRBJ2-5; D remains unclear. The germline gives CDR1 ENHRY, CDR2 SYGVKD. There are 13 residues in the CDR3. With 7 bases removed from V and 1 base from J, the gap between germline ends came to 10 bases. The CDR3 loop reads CAINGPSQETQYF. The CDR3 DNA is TGTGCCATCAATGGACCATCCCAAGAGACCCAGTACTTC.

The chain carries TRBV6-7 and TRBJ1-1; D call uncertain. TRBV6-7 falls under the ORF class, with uncertain function. The CDR3 runs to 12 residues. V was shortened by 5 bases and J by 1 base, with 5 bases between the two germline ends. The chain's CDR3 is CASSTENTEAFF. CDR3 DNA: TGTGCCAGCAGTACAGAGAACACTGAAGCTTTCTTT.

This clonotype was recorded a few times. J is TRBJ1-6 and V is TRBV10-3; tentatively, D is TRBD1 (5 bases). This CDR3 region has 15 residues. Germline V gene data show CDR1 as ENHRY and CDR2 as SYGVKD. The V gene lost 6 bases and the J gene lost 2 bases, with 11 bases spanning the gap. In DNA, the CDR3 is TGTGCCATCAGCAGGGAAGGGCCCTATAATTCACCCCTCCACTTT. Its protein product is CAISREGPYNSPLHF.

The gene calls are TRBV7-9 and TRBJ2-7; perhaps TRBD1 as D (6 bases). Trimming pared 4 bases from V and 2 bases from J, leaving 15 bases between. The CDR3 runs 15 residues. Germline CDR1 SEHNR, CDR2 FQNEAQ (reference sequence). Here the CDR3 DNA reads TGTGCCAGCAGCTCCCGTCTGGACAGAGCCTACGAGCAGTACTTC. This encodes CASSSRLDRAYEQYF.